This T cell receptor (beta chain) is from a study of a mutant IDH1 vaccine in newly diagnosed glioma. At the level of the study: The study started vaccination 4-6 weeks after radiotherapy alone, or with temozolomide cycles. Earlier therapy was either radiotherapy, temozolomide, or both, and most got both.

Measured with immunoSEQ multiplex PCR; TCRdb has only the in-frame clones, and not every one. The table shows 35,000 to 45,000 clones, with 91% occurring only once. Unmatched junction bases numbered 6, after V lost 5 bases and J lost 2 bases. The CDR3 has 14 amino acids. In germline, CDR1 is GTSNPN, CDR2 SVGIG (reference sequence). Details on this clone: The antigen is undetermined.

Regarding time point: week 5, during vaccination. Every single dose of the vaccine, 300 ug of mutant IDH1 20-mer peptide, came with topical imiquimod. New WHO grade 3 or 4 IDH1-mutant, ATRX-lost astrocytomas were present in all donors. V gene TRBV30 combines with J gene TRBJ1-5; 7 bases map to TRBD1. The source material was PBMCs, sampled from a glioma patient whose treatment included an IDH1 peptide vaccine. This TCR was sampled from a man aged 45-65 years with glioma. The CDR3 loop is CAWGHGQGNQPQHF. For the CDR3, the DNA is TGTGCCTGGGGACATGGACAGGGCAATCAGCCCCAGCATTTT.